This T cell receptor (beta chain) emerged from a study of T-cell memory formation after mild COVID-19. This clonotype was counted only a few times. The antigen remains undetermined. Losses at the gene ends were 5 bases for V and 2 bases for J; bases not matched to a gene: 5. The germline gives CDR1 SQVTM, CDR2 ANQGSEA. The CDR3 consists of 14 residues. Points from the study as a whole: There were some responding clones in pre-infection memory, which suggested that cross-reactive memory had joined. CD4/CD8 balance characterized clones contracting day 15 to 85, and CD4+ skew characterized later expanders.

Constant-segment primers and 5'RACE yielded cDNA libraries for TCR alpha and TCR beta, each carrying sample barcodes and UMIs. MiXCR was run by TCRdb on the 5' RACE reads, yielding one entry per CDR3 protein. The table includes 350,000 to 500,000 distinct CDR3 sequences, around 18% detected once. Specimen: PBMCs or a T cell subset sorted from them (not recorded which). The TCR sequence derives from an adult woman who had mild COVID-19 (a few samples of this study predate the infection). Cell type and time point are not known. The V gene is TRBV29-1, the J gene TRBJ1-3, with 8 bases lining up with TRBD1. The CDR3 region has the DNA TGCAGCGTTTCAGGGGGCGTCGCTGGAAACACCATATATTTT. The encoded protein is CSVSGGVAGNTIYF.